This T cell receptor beta chain was identified in a study of cytomegalovirus exposure and HLA in healthy donors (dated by TCRdb to about 2017). With respect to the entire study: According to an earlier analysis of 550 to 700 of the donors, about 179 million T cells yielded 117 million unique TCR beta sequences and approximately 280 Gb of sequence data. The aim of the study was to test whether cataloging public T cell receptors could identify signatures of past pathogen exposure. An earlier analysis of some 500 of the donors used high-throughput TCR beta sequencing to judge whether each TCR beta V gene segment behaved as functional or pseudogenic. The number of typed donors differed by locus: roughly 629-630 for A, B, C, DRB1 and DQB1; approximately 540 for DQA1; approximately 600 for DPA1; and 400 to 480 for DPB1. In the later analysis, no new phenotypic data were used to find candidate immune exposures; instead, reliance was placed on TCR beta sequences and their occurrence across donors. The genetic ancestry cluster associated with self-reported Caucasian donors included about 84% of the roughly 400 genotyped donors. Approximately 300 gigabases of sequencing data and around 85 million unique TCR sequences made up an early release that covered nearly 650 HLA-typed donors. Using immunosequencing, the study profiled T cell repertoires from about 610 subjects and related those repertoires to cytomegalovirus serostatus. Four or five DR-DQ haplotypes were handled as single units for association and clustering, since linkage in the cohort was strong. HLA typing included class I and class II loci at four-digit resolution. Alongside the repertoire data, information on donor age, sex, ethnicity and CMV serostatus was compiled. To study patterns of TCR occurrence, a later analysis re-analyzed previously published TCR beta repertoires from 550 to 800 donors and added high-resolution HLA genotyping. To predict cytomegalovirus infection status, the study combined high-throughput TCR immunosequencing, statistical association of individual TCRs with disease status, and machine learning. Every discovery cohort repertoire had been produced on one sequencing platform. Among approximately 370 genotyped donors of the cohort, an average of about 240,000 unique TCR beta nucleotide sequences was sequenced per donor, of which approximately 18% were non-productive. A later genetic analysis took genome-wide SNP genotypes for about three fifths of the roughly 670 donors and used that subset as a discovery cohort. In addition to the first cohort of 666 subjects, a separate validation cohort of 120 different subjects was used.

The library was built by means of the immunoSEQ multiplex PCR assay. The multiplex PCR relied on a mix of 60 forward primers for TCR Vbeta segments and 13 reverse primers for TCR Jbeta segments. A multiplex PCR assay on genomic DNA amplified the CDR3 region of rearranged TCR beta genes. Amplified TCR beta libraries were sequenced as 87-base-pair reads on the Illumina HiSeq System. From the authors' description of their analysis: A later analysis counted 65 million to 90 million unique TCR beta chains across the 550 to 750 repertoires, and 10 million to 11 million of these chains were shared by at least two donors. A nearest-neighbor algorithm error-corrected the raw reads and collapsed the reads into unique sequences, merging closely related sequences to remove PCR and sequencing errors. V, D and J gene segments were assigned by aligning CDR3 sequences to IMGT reference sequences. For a sequence to be retained, at least a six-nucleotide match to both a V gene segment and a J gene segment was required. A rearrangement counted as productive if the CDR3 had no stop codons and remained in frame with V and J, and every other rearrangement counted as non-productive. Following IMGT convention, CDR3 was defined as the stretch from the second conserved V-encoded cysteine up to the conserved J-encoded phenylalanine. In an earlier analysis of some 550 of the donors, sequences lacking an unambiguous match to a single V gene segment were excluded. In an earlier analysis of more than 500 of the donors, a V segment was called functional when productive rearrangements were above 56.7%, and segregating when the standard deviation between donors exceeded 5%. To diagnose cytomegalovirus status from the catalog of TCR beta chain sequences, a statistical classification framework was built. V and J gene assignment, in a later analysis, came from comparing TCR nucleotide sequences with IMGT/GENE-DB human TR gene sequences. The TCRdist pipeline was used in a later analysis to assign CDR3 sequences and most-parsimonious VDJ recombination scenarios. In a later analysis, every TCR beta chain was defined by the combination of its CDR3 amino acid sequence and its V-gene family, and reads without a unique V-gene family were dropped. A later analysis removed 450 to 600 highly shared, low-generation-probability nucleotide sequences to deal with suspected cross-contamination and a sequencing artifact. In a later analysis, a clonal expansion index was calculated for each public chain from normalized within-repertoire ranks of inferred template counts. A later analysis computed generation probabilities with a VDJ recombination model fitted to out-of-frame rearrangements, and checked the results against IGoR. In a later analysis, hypergeometric tests were used to score TCR-TCR, TCR-HLA and TCR-CMV co-occurrence, with a repertoire-size bias correction applied to TCR pairs. To estimate false discovery rates, a later analysis permuted the HLA or CMV assignments 20 times. A later analysis grouped co-occurring TCRs with DBSCAN, adding TCRdist sequence similarity when clustering within HLA-allele-positive subsets. For co-occurrence clustering, repertoires with fewer than 30,000 or more than 120,000 public chains were excluded, along with 4 to 6 repertoires with anomalous nucleotide sharing. TCRdb carries this immuneACCESS record with in-frame sequences only. Its versions omit some clonotypes, under half of them owing to an unresolved V gene in the studies checked, with the rest unexplained. V, J and clone size reflect that table, while D and trimming were determined from the DNA. The sample table records 65,000 to 85,000 clones; around 66% of these occur just once. Roughly 4.9% of the sample is in the top ten clones.

In total, 600 or so healthy bone marrow donors made up the cohort. All cohort members were sampled while nominally healthy, although unrecorded immune exposures were likely present. The donor was CMV seropositive and belonged to the group of about 290 seropositive cohort members. A peripheral blood sample was collected from each donor, and TCR beta sequencing was performed on peripheral blood mononuclear cells. Genomic DNA extraction from the blood cell samples was performed with the Qiagen DNeasy Blood Extraction Kit. About this clone itself: This clone's antigen is unknown. The input lacks base qualities; no much larger clone sits a single base away.

The study at large found these results: In this cohort, only TCR beta chains were sequenced, and detectable features were limited by the absence of alpha or paired-chain data. While some public TCRs were present in many individuals, most TCR sequences turned up only very rarely across donors. Roughly 17 rarely observed V segments, including chromosome 9 orphons, were excluded from the earlier analysis of approximately 600 of the donors because counts were too low. A cluster of highly shared sequence variants was judged likely to represent a technical artifact of the sequencing pipeline. In a later analysis, HLA-associated TCR beta chains were found to be more clonally expanded and to have lower generation probabilities than equally common non-associated chains. It was suggested by the authors that the approach could potentially be generalized to other disease states and immunological phenotypes. Roughly uniform sequencing depth across donors was assumed in presence/absence analyses, although this assumption may not hold. V-gene and J-gene trimming of TCR beta chains was associated with a missense DCLRE1C variant in a later genetic analysis, and the association was replicated in an independent cohort. Because the 87-base-pair reads could not distinguish some IMGT-functional V segments, including TRBV6-2 and TRBV6-3, those segments were excluded. Because some donors lacked HLA typing at each locus, the association tests relied only on the typed subset. For the cohort, immune exposure information was limited to CMV serostatus. In a later genetic analysis, fewer N-insertions in productive TCRs were reported among donors in an Asian-associated ancestry cluster than the roughly 700-donor mean. Linkage disequilibrium might explain the correlated functional status among segregating V segments, but an unknown experimental factor could not be ruled out. The study listed 164 TCR beta chains as associated with cytomegalovirus. The classifier was reported to diagnose cytomegalovirus status with high specificity and sensitivity in both the original and validation cohorts. Several of the top co-occurrence clusters appeared to be linked to parvovirus B19, influenza, CMV and Epstein-Barr virus, according to a later analysis. A few of the identified cytomegalovirus-associated TCR beta chains were confirmed in vitro to be specific for cytomegalovirus antigens. When HLA alleles, especially DR and DQ, strongly co-occurred, attributing TCR associations to individual alleles was difficult. An earlier analysis of approximately 540 of the donors showed that most TCR beta V segments appeared in productive rearrangements either about 90% or about 30% of the time, which broadly matched IMGT annotations. According to a later analysis, TCR association rates differed among HLA loci, with DRB1 alleles showing the most associated TCRs and HLA-C alleles showing the fewest. A further reported finding was that TCR beta sequences accurately predicted the HLA-A and HLA-B alleles for most subjects in the first cohort. In a later analysis, about 17,000 TCR beta sequences were associated with specific HLA alleles at a false discovery rate of 0.05. Most CMV-associated TCR beta chains appeared to be HLA-restricted in a later analysis, and the HLA associations seemed to be driven largely by CMV exposure.

Trimming leaves V shorter by 0 bases and J shorter by 1 base, with the junction holding 7 bases beyond the gene matches. From the cysteine through the phenylalanine, the CDR3 covers 17 amino acids. Only CDR3 DNA is held: 51 bases, read in frame from base 1. CDR1 MGHDK and CDR2 SYGVNS are derived from the germline V gene. This receptor was obtained from a man aged 60-69 years in good health and CMV-seropositive. Sequenced input: PBMCs. The V gene is TRBV25-1 and the J gene is TRBJ1-1, and TRBD1 matches 8 of the central bases. This receptor carries the CDR3 CASSEYAVDRANTEAFF. The DNA is as follows: TGTGCCAGCAGTGAATACGCGGTGGACAGGGCGAACACTGAAGCTTTCTTT.